Listed below are T cell receptor beta chains from one sample, sequenced in a study of blood T cell repertoires in COVID-19. The assay was immunoSEQ multiplex PCR, and TCRdb's table has in-frame clones only and misses some. The table records 100,000 or so clones, roughly 84% of them present only once. Sequences were obtained from peripheral blood. These receptors were collected from a man younger than 40 in a cohort sampled during active COVID-19. CDR3s include the opening cysteine and the closing phenylalanine or tryptophan. A D gene is named only where the DNA matches it firmly. Some rows have no size entry. The others give once, few or many, or a class for an expanded clone.

>once|TRBV2|-|14|TRBJ1-5
TGTGCCAGCAGTGAAGACAGGGGCAATCAGCCCCAGCATTTT
CASSEDRGNQPQHF
>-|TRBV28|-|11|TRBJ2-7
TGTGCCAGCAGTTTCGAGGTTGGGCAGTACTTC
CASSFEVGQYF
>-|TRBV7-2|TRBD2|15|TRBJ2-1
TGTGCCAGCAGCCCCGGACTAGCGGGGGACAATGAGCAGTTCTTC
CASSPGLAGDNEQFF
>-|TRBV18|-|15|TRBJ1-1
TGTGCCAGCTCACCACAGGGGGGGGTGGGCACTGAAGCTTTCTTT
CASSPQGGVGTEAFF
>-|TRBV7-9|-|13|TRBJ2-2
TGTGCCAGCAGCTTACGGGTCACCGGGGAGCTGTTTTTT
CASSLRVTGELFF
>-|TRBV7-2|TRBD2|19|TRBJ2-4
TGTGCCAGCAGCTTAGTGAGGCTAGCGGGGGCGATAGCCAAAAACATTCAGTACTTC
CASSLVRLAGAIAKNIQYF
>-|TRBV5-4|TRBD1|14|TRBJ2-5
TGTGCCAGCTCCGGGACAGGGGTCGCGGAGACCCAGTACTTC
CASSGTGVAETQYF
>-|TRBV19|TRBD1|14|TRBJ2-1
TGTGCCAGTAGTTCGGGACAGGGGGCGAATGAGCAGTTCTTC
CASSSGQGANEQFF
>-|TRBV6-5|-|14|TRBJ2-7
TGTGCCAGCAGTTACGCACTTGGACACTACGAGCAGTACTTC
CASSYALGHYEQYF
>-|TRBV7-6|TRBD1|14|TRBJ2-3
TGTGCCAGCAGCGGGGACAGGGCCCCAGATACGCAGTATTTT
CASSGDRAPDTQYF
>-|TRBV6-5|-|15|TRBJ2-7
TGTGCCAGCAGTTCTTTAGGTCGGGCCCGGGGCGAGCAGTACTTC
CASSSLGRARGEQYF